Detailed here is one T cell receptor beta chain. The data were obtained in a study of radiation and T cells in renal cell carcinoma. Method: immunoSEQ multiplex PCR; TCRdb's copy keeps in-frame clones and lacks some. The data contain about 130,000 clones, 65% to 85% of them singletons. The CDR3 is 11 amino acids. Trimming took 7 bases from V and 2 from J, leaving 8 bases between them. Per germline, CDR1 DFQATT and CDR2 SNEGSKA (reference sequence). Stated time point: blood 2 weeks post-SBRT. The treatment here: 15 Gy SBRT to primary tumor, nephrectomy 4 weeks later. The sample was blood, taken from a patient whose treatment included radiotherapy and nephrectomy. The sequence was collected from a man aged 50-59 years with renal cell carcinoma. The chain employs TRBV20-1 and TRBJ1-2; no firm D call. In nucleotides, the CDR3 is TGCAGTGTCTGGGGAAACTATGGCTACACCTTC. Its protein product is CSVWGNYGYTF.